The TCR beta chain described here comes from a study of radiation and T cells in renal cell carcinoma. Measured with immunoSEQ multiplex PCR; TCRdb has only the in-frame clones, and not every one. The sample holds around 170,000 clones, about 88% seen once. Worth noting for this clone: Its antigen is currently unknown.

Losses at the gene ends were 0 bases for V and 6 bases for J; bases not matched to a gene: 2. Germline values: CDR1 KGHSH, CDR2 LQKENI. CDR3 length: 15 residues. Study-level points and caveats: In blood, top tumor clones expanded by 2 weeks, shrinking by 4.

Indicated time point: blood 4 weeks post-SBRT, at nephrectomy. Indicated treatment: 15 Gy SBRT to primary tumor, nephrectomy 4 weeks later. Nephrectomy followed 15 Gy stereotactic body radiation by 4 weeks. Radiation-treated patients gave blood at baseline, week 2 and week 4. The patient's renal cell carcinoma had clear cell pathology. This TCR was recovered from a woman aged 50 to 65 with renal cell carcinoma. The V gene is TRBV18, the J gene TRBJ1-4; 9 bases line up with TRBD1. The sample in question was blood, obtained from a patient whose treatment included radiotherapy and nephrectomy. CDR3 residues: CASSPPDRGDEKLFF. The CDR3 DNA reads TGTGCCAGCTCACCACCAGACAGGGGGGATGAAAAACTGTTTTTT.